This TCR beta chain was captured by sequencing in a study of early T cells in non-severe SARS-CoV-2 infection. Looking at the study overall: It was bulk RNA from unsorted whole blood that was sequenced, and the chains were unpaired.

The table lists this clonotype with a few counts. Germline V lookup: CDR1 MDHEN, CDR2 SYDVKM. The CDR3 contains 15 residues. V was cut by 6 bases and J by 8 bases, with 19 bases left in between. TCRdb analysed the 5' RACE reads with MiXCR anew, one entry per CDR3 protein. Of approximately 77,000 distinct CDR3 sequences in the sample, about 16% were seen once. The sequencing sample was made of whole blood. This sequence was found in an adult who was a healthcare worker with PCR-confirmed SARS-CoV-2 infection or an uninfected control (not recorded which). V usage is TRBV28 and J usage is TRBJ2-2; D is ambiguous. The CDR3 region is CASSLTGPSPGELFF. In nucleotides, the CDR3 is TGTGCCAGCAGCCTAACCGGGCCCTCGCCGGGGGAGCTGTTTTTT.